The 32 T cell receptor beta chains in this list originate from one sample, sequenced in a study of blood T cells in healthy people across ages. Through a sample-barcoded 5' primer and a J-beta primer mix, a second PCR was run for roughly 7 to 12 cycles. One entry per CDR3 protein, called by TCRdb with MiXCR from the 5' RACE reads. The top ten clones hold over 3.5% of a sample with 1.5 million or so distinct CDR3 sequences, roughly 43% of them seen once. Sequences were obtained from blood. The receptors were gathered from a woman aged 18-30 years in good health.

Only a few counts were recorded for this clonotype. V gene TRBV29-1 combines with J gene TRBJ1-1, with D maybe TRBD1 (6 bases). Germline CDR1 reads SQVTM; CDR2 reads ANQGSEA. V shed 6 bases and J shed 7 bases, with 15 bases lying between them. The CDR3 is 12 amino acids. In nucleotides, the CDR3 is TGCAGCGTGGATTTACAGGGTCGTGAAGCTTTCTTT. Its protein product is CSVDLQGREAFF.

This clonotype was seen a handful of times. The rearrangement links TRBV5-1 to TRBJ1-2; a weak D match, TRBD1 (5 bases). Germline CDR1 reads SGHRS; CDR2 reads YFSETQ. The CDR3 length is 15 residues. The V gene lost 0 bases and the J gene lost 0 bases, with 9 bases spanning the gap. CDR3 sequence (DNA): TGCGCCAGCAGCTTGGGTGGGACCTCTAACTATGGCTACACCTTC. Amino acid sequence: CASSLGGTSNYGYTF.

The chain couples TRBV20-1 to TRBJ1-6, with D hard to call. CDR1 DFQATT and CDR2 SNEGSKA come from the germline V gene (reference sequence). Trimming removed 0 bases at V and 10 bases at J, with 16 bases between. The CDR3 covers 15 residues. CDR3 in amino acids: CSARDPGVTRSPLHF. Written as DNA, the CDR3 is TGCAGTGCTAGAGATCCGGGAGTGACCCGATCACCCCTCCACTTT.

This clonotype was detected only a few times. V is TRBV4-3 and J is TRBJ2-3; no definite D call. There are 17 residues in the CDR3. Germline assignment: CDR1 LGHNA and CDR2 YSLEER. Deletions cut 0 bases from V and 0 bases from J, with 13 bases between. The CDR3, as DNA: TGCGCCAGCAGCCAAGATCGGGCAGCAACTAGCACAGATACGCAGTATTTT. This codes for CASSQDRAATSTDTQYF.

The chain uses TRBV6-6 and TRBJ2-1, with TRBD2 identical over 13 bases. The end of the DNA aligns better with TRBJ2-7, so the J call may be wrong. Germline V gene lookup returns CDR1 MNHNY and CDR2 SVGAGI (reference sequence). The CDR3 is made up of 16 amino acids. CDR3 region: CASSYGLAGAYNEQYF. The DNA for the CDR3 is TGTGCCAGCAGTTACGGACTAGCGGGGGCCTACAATGAGCAGTACTTC.

The chain uses TRBV20-1 and TRBJ2-3, with D maybe TRBD2 (5 bases). Germline CDR1 DFQATT, CDR2 SNEGSKA (reference sequence). The CDR3 is 13 amino acids. Deletions cut 4 bases from V and 2 bases from J, with 10 bases between. CDR3: CSANKAVTDTQYF. CDR3 nucleotide sequence: TGCAGTGCTAATAAAGCGGTCACAGATACGCAGTATTTT.

This clonotype has just a few counts. Being one base from a much bigger clone, this may be a read error. The V gene is TRBV2, the J gene TRBJ2-3, with D perhaps TRBD1 (5 bases). CDR1 and CDR2 from the germline V gene are SNHLY and FYNNEI. CDR3 size: 14 residues. The DNA of the CDR3 is TGTGCCGGCAGTGAAGGGCAGGGAACAGATACGCAGTATTTT. Its translation is CAGSEGQGTDTQYF.

This clonotype was counted a few times. The chain has TRBV18 and TRBJ1-5, with TRBD1 as a possible D gene (5 bases). The length of the CDR3 is 14 residues. Germline values: CDR1 KGHSH, CDR2 LQKENI. Between the trimmed V and J ends, which lost 2 bases and 8 bases, there was a span of 13 bases. The CDR3 region has the DNA TGTGCCAGCTCACCAAGGGGAGGGGATGAGCCCCAGCATTTT. It codes for CASSPRGGDEPQHF.

V is TRBV6-4 and J is TRBJ2-2; 8 nucleotides match TRBD1. The V gene end was trimmed by 2 bases and the J gene end by 4 bases; junction bases not matched to a gene: 6. This CDR3 region has 16 residues. Germline-derived CDR1 and CDR2 are MRHNA and SNTAGT. CDR3 residues: CASSDSGGQVTGELFF. CDR3 in DNA: TGTGCCAGCAGTGACAGTGGGGGACAGGTCACCGGGGAGCTGTTTTTT.

The rearrangement joins TRBV6-5 to TRBJ1-2, with no clear D. Per germline, CDR1 MNHEY and CDR2 SVGAGI. The CDR3 extends over 10 amino acids. Trimming took off 3 bases at V and 8 bases at J, with 4 bases between the two ends. The DNA for the CDR3 is TGTGCCAGCAGTTATGAGGGCTACACCTTC. Its translation: CASSYEGYTF.

In its sample, this clonotype was seen a few times. The V call is TRBV7-9, the J call TRBJ1-1; tentative D call: TRBD1 (5 bases). The CDR3 is 13 residues long. CDR1 is SEHNR and CDR2 is FQNEAQ in the germline V gene (reference sequence). V was shortened by 5 bases and J by 1 base, with 8 bases between the two germline ends. This CDR3 is CASSDRQNTEAFF. The CDR3 DNA reads TGTGCCAGCAGCGACAGACAGAACACTGAAGCTTTCTTT.

The CDR3 sequence is CASETPGKSHNEQYF. The CDR3 DNA follows: TGTGCCAGCGAAACGCCCGGGAAATCTCACAATGAGCAGTACTTC. The J gene is TRBJ2-1, the V gene TRBV7-9; a possible D gene is TRBD2 (5 bases). TRBJ2-7 explains the end of the DNA better; the J call may be wrong. Germline assignment: CDR1 SEHNR and CDR2 FQNEAQ (reference sequence). The CDR3 is 15 residues long.

This sequence joins TRBV20-1 and TRBJ2-7, with D uncertain. Deletions cut 0 bases from V and 10 bases from J, with 10 bases between. Germline lookup yields CDR1 DFQATT and CDR2 SNEGSKA (reference sequence). The CDR3 is 11 amino acids. CDR3 protein: CSARDLTTQYF. CDR3 nucleotides: TGCAGTGCTAGAGATCTTACTACCCAGTACTTC.

There are a few counts of this clonotype. This chain links TRBV12-3 or TRBV12-4 with TRBJ2-3; TRBD1 aligns across 8 bases. V shed 6 bases, J shed 6 bases, and the junction held 14 bases outside the gene matches. This CDR3 comprises 16 residues. The CDR3 region is CASRPPVGQGSDTQYF. The DNA of the CDR3 is TGTGCCAGCAGACCACCTGTTGGACAGGGTTCGGATACGCAGTATTTT.

The chain joins TRBV12-3 or TRBV12-4 to TRBJ2-2; D might be TRBD1 (5 bases). This CDR3 spans 12 amino acids. V was shortened by 6 bases and J by 10 bases, with 12 bases between the two germline ends. CDR3 sequence: CASRAQEKELFF. CDR3 nucleotides: TGTGCCAGCAGGGCACAGGAGAAGGAGCTGTTTTTT.

This clonotype was recorded only once. The rearrangement joins TRBV6-6 to TRBJ1-1, with 7 nucleotides matching TRBD1. The germline gives CDR1 MNHNY, CDR2 SVGAGI (reference sequence). V trimming: 9 bases; J trimming: 10 bases; junction bases outside the gene matches: 14. There are 13 residues in the CDR3. CDR3 protein: CARSTRQGSGAFF. The CDR3, as DNA: TGTGCCAGAAGTACTCGACAGGGATCTGGAGCTTTCTTT.

This clonotype has a count of ten or more. The chain has TRBV10-3 and TRBJ2-7; no reliable D call. The CDR3 has 16 amino acids. Between the trimmed V and J ends, which lost 1 base and 5 bases, there was a span of 18 bases. The germline CDR1 and CDR2 sequences are ENHRY and SYGVKD. The CDR3 DNA is TGTGCCATCAGTGAGTTGGTAGGGTCAAACCCCCACGAGCAGTACTTC. It yields the protein CAISELVGSNPHEQYF.

The chain uses TRBV29-1 and TRBJ1-4; D gene ambiguous. This CDR3 comprises 13 residues. V dropped 0 bases and J dropped 9 bases, with 11 bases sitting between them. CDR1 is SQVTM and CDR2 is ANQGSEA in the germline V gene. The CDR3 region is CSVEDPGSKKLFF. The CDR3 coding sequence is TGCAGCGTTGAAGATCCGGGTAGTAAAAAACTGTTTTTT.

This clonotype was seen only a few times. The chain has TRBV6-6 and TRBJ2-5; TRBD2 is a possible D gene (5 bases). CDR1 is MNHNY and CDR2 is SVGAGI in the germline V gene (reference sequence). This CDR3 contains 15 residues. The V end was cut by 7 bases, the J end by 0 bases, with 15 bases between. CDR3 bases: TGTGCCAGCAACGACTACGAACCTCACCAAGAGACCCAGTACTTC. Encoded protein: CASNDYEPHQETQYF.

This clonotype was detected only a few times. The V gene is TRBV10-3, the J gene TRBJ2-3, with 7 bases lining up with TRBD1. Germline V gene data show CDR1 as ENHRY and CDR2 as SYGVKD. The CDR3 totals 14 residues. V gave up 6 bases and J gave up 0 bases; unmatched junction bases: 3. As DNA, the CDR3 is TGTGCCATCAGGACAGGGCAAAGCACAGATACGCAGTATTTT. The encoded protein is CAIRTGQSTDTQYF.

This clonotype has only a few counts. Given a much more abundant clone one base away, this may be a read error. The chain combines TRBV11-2 with TRBJ2-3; D gene ambiguous. The germline V gene encodes CDR1 SGHAT and CDR2 FQNNGV. This CDR3 comprises 13 residues. Deletions cut 5 bases from V and 4 bases from J, with 10 bases between. The CDR3 DNA reads TGTGCCAGCAGCCGCGTAACGGCAGATACGCAGTATTTT. Amino acids: CASSRVTADTQYF.

This chain connects TRBV7-9 to TRBJ1-2; no definite D call. CDR3 length: 11 amino acids. Trimming pared 5 bases from V and 8 bases from J, leaving 9 bases between. The germline V gene encodes CDR1 SEHNR and CDR2 FQNEAQ (reference sequence). CDR3 DNA: TGTGCCAGCAGCGACGCTACGGGCTACACCTTC. Encoded protein: CASSDATGYTF.

This clonotype has just a few counts. The chain is built from TRBV7-8 and TRBJ1-2; TRBD1 agrees at 8 bases. V shed 0 bases, J shed 8 bases, and the junction held 8 bases outside the gene matches. Per the germline V gene, CDR1 is SGHVS and CDR2 is FQNEAQ. CDR3 length equals 15 residues. In DNA, the CDR3 is TGTGCCAGCAGCTTAGCAGATGACAGGGGTCGCGGCTACACCTTC. Protein sequence: CASSLADDRGRGYTF.

The chain recombines TRBV9 with TRBJ2-1, with a tentative D call TRBD2 (6 bases). The V gene's germline CDR1 is SGDLS and CDR2 YYNGEE. CDR3 length: 16 residues. Deletions cut 0 bases from V and 4 bases from J, with 14 bases between. The CDR3 sequence: CASSVAGGVTYNEQFF. The CDR3 bases are TGTGCCAGCAGCGTAGCGGGCGGGGTCACTTACAATGAGCAGTTCTTC.

This chain joins TRBV5-1 and TRBJ1-1; D ambiguous. The CDR3 covers 15 residues. Germline V CDR1 and CDR2: SGHRS, YFSETQ. Trimming stripped 1 base from V and 1 base from J, with 11 bases between. The CDR3 spells CASSLLVRGNTEAFF. The CDR3 DNA is TGCGCCAGCAGCTTGTTAGTTCGTGGGAACACTGAAGCTTTCTTT.

The genes are TRBV24-1 and TRBJ2-1; 11 positions agree with TRBD2. The CDR3 length is 16 residues. Germline lookup yields CDR1 KGHDR and CDR2 SFDVKD. V trimming: 0 bases; J trimming: 8 bases; junction bases outside the gene matches: 5. The CDR3 spells CATSDLPTSGEDEQFF. The CDR3 DNA follows: TGTGCCACCAGTGATTTGCCGACTAGCGGGGAGGATGAGCAGTTCTTC.

This clonotype was counted ten times or more. J is TRBJ2-7 and V is TRBV25-1, with 10 nucleotides matching TRBD2. With V trimmed by 1 base and J by 1 base, 4 bases remained unmatched. This CDR3 comprises 16 residues. CDR1 MGHDK and CDR2 SYGVNS come from the germline V gene. CDR3 loop: CASSESRTSGSYEQYF. CDR3 bases: TGTGCCAGCAGTGAATCTAGGACTAGCGGTTCCTACGAGCAGTACTTC.

In this sample, this clonotype turned up many times. This rearrangement joins TRBV7-9 to TRBJ2-7; tentatively, D is TRBD1 (6 bases). Germline V lookup: CDR1 SEHNR, CDR2 FQNEAQ (reference sequence). The CDR3 is 13 amino acids. Trimming pared 6 bases from V and 2 bases from J, leaving 11 bases between. The CDR3 DNA reads as TGTGCCAGCAGTCCCAGGGGTACCTACGAGCAGTACTTC. Translated: CASSPRGTYEQYF.

The chain links TRBV15 to TRBJ2-5; D perhaps matches TRBD2 (6 bases). The germline V gene encodes CDR1 LNHNV and CDR2 YYDKDF (reference sequence). CDR3 length: 16 residues. V lost 7 bases to trimming and J lost 5 bases, with 23 bases between them. CDR3 sequence: CATTSTGTPGGETQYF. The CDR3 coding sequence is TGTGCCACCACCTCGACTGGGACTCCCGGTGGGGAGACCCAGTACTTC.

This rearrangement joins TRBV21-1 to TRBJ1-5; the D call TRBD1 from the table was never checked on the DNA. TRBV21-1 is deemed a pseudogene. The CDR3 runs 15 residues. The CDR3 DNA reads TGTGCCAGCAGCAAGGGAGGGACAGGAAATCAGCCCCAGCATTTT. The encoded protein is CASSKGGTGNQPQHF.

This clonotype was seen a few times. The J gene is TRBJ2-1, the V gene TRBV12-3 or TRBV12-4; tentatively, D is TRBD1 or TRBD2 (5 bases each). V lost 4 bases to trimming and J lost 4 bases, with 20 bases between them. CDR3 length: 17 amino acids. For the CDR3, the DNA is TGTGCCAGCAGTTGGCCTGGGACCCCTCCTGGATACAATGAGCAGTTCTTC. This encodes CASSWPGTPPGYNEQFF.

The chain joins TRBV20-1 to TRBJ1-2; D perhaps matches TRBD1 (6 bases). This CDR3 contains 13 residues. Germline CDR1 reads DFQATT; CDR2 reads SNEGSKA (reference sequence). Between the trimmed V and J ends, which lost 6 bases and 2 bases, there was a span of 13 bases. The CDR3 coding sequence is TGCAGTGCCCCAGGGGCCGTCAACTATGGCTACACCTTC. Amino acid sequence: CSAPGAVNYGYTF.